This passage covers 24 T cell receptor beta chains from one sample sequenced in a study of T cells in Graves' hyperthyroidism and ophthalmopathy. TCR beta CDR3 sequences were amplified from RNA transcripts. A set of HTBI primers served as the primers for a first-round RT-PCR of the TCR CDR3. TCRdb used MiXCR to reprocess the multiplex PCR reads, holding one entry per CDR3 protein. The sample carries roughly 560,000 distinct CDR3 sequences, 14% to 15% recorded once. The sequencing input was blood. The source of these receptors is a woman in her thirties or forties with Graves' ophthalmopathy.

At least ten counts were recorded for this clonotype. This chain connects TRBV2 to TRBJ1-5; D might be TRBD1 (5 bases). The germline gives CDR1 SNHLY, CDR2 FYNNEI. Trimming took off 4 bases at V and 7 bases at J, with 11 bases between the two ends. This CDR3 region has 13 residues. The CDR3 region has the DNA TGTGCCAGCAGTGTAGGCAGGGAGCAGCCCCAGCATTTT. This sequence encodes CASSVGREQPQHF.

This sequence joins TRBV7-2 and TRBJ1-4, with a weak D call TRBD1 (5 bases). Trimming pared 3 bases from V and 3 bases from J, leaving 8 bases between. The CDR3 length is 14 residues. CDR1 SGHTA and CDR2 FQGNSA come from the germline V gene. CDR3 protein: CASSFRDANEKLFF. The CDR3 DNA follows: TGTGCCAGCAGCTTCAGGGATGCTAATGAAAAACTGTTTTTT.

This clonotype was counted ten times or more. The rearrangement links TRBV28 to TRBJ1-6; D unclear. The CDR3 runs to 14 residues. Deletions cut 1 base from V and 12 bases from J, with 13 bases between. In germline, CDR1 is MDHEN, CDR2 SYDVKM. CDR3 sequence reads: CASSLLGRGLPLHF. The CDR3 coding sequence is TGTGCCAGCAGTTTATTAGGGAGAGGGTTACCCCTCCACTTT.

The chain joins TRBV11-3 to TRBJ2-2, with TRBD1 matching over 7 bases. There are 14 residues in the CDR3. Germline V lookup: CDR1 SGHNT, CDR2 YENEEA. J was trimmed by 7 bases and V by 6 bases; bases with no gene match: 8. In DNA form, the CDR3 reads TGTGCCAGCAGTCAACAGGGGCAGAGCGGGGAGCTGTTTTTT. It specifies CASSQQGQSGELFF.

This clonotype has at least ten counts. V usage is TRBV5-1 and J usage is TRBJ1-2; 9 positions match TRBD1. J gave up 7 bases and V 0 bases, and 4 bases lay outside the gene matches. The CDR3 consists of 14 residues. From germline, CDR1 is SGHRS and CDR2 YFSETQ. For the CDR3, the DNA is TGCGCCAGCAGCTTGGAGGGACAGGGACCTGGCTACACCTTC. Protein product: CASSLEGQGPGYTF.

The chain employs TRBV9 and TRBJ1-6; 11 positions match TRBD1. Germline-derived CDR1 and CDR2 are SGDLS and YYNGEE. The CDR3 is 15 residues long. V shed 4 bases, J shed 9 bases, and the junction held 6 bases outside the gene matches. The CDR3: CASSIGTGGSSPLHF. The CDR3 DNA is TGTGCCAGCAGCATCGGGACAGGGGGGAGTTCACCCCTCCACTTT. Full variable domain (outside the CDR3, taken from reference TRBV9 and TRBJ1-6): DSGVTQTPKHLITATGQRVTLRCSPRSGDLSVYWYQQSLDQGLQFLIQYYNGEERAKGNILERFSAQQFPDLHSELNLSSLELGDSALYFCASSIGTGGSSPLHFGNGTRLTVT.

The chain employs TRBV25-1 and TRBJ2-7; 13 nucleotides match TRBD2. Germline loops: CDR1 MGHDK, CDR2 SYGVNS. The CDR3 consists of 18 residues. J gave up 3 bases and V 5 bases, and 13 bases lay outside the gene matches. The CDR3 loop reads CASSPGTSGTRPLYEQYF. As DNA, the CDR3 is TGTGCCAGCAGTCCTGGGACTAGCGGGACCCGGCCCCTCTACGAGCAGTACTTC.

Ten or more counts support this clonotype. The chain's CDR3 is CSASRGWDSETYEQYF. CDR3 DNA sequence: TGCAGTGCTAGTCGGGGATGGGACAGCGAAACCTACGAGCAGTACTTC. The chain employs TRBV20-1 and TRBJ2-7; 7 bases map to TRBD1. The CDR3 covers 16 residues. The ends lost 3 bases at V and 2 bases at J; junction bases unmatched: 13. Germline values: CDR1 DFQATT, CDR2 SNEGSKA (reference sequence).

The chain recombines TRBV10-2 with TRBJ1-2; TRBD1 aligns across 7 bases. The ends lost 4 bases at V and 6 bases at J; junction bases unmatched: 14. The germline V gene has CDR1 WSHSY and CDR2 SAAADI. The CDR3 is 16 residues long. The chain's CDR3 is CASSGRQNQGGHGYTF. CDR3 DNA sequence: TGCGCCAGCAGTGGACGGCAGAATCAGGGGGGCCATGGCTACACCTTC.

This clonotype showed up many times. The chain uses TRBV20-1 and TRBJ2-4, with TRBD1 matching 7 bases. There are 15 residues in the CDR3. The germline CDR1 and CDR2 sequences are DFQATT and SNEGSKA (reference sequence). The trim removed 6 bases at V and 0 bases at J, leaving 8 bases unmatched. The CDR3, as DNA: TGCAGTGCCTCAGGGACAGACCTAGCCAAAAACATTCAGTACTTC. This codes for CSASGTDLAKNIQYF.

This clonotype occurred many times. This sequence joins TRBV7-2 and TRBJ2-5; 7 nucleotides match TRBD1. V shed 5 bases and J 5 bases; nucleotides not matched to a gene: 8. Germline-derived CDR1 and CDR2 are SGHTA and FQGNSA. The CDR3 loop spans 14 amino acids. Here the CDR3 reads CASSPRTGRETQYF. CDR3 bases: TGTGCCAGCAGCCCAAGGACAGGCAGGGAGACCCAGTACTTC. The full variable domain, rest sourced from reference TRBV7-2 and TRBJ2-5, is GAGVSQSPSNKVTEKGKDVELRCDPISGHTALYWYRQSLGQGLEFLIYFQGNSAPDKSGLPSDRFSAERTGGSVSTLTIQRTQQEDSAVYLCASSPRTGRETQYFGPGTRLLVL.

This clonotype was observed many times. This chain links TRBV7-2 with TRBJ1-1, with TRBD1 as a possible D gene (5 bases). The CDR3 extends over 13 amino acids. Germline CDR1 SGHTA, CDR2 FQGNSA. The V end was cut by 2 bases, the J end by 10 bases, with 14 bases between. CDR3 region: CASSLLGDSGAFF. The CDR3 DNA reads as TGTGCCAGCAGCTTATTAGGGGACTCCGGAGCTTTCTTT.

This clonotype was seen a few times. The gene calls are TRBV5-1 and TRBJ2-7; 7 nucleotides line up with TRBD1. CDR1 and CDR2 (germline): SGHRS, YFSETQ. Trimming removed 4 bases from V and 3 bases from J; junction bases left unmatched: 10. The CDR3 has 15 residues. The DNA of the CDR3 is TGCGCCAGCAGCCCGACAGGGCTCACTTTCTACGAGCAGTACTTC. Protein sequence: CASSPTGLTFYEQYF.

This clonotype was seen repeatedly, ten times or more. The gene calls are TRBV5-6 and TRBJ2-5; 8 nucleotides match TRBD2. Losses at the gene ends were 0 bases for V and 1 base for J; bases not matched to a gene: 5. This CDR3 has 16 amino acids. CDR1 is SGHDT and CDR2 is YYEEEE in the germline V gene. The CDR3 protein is CASSLGAGGGQETQYF. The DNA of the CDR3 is TGTGCCAGCAGCTTGGGGGCGGGAGGAGGCCAAGAGACCCAGTACTTC.

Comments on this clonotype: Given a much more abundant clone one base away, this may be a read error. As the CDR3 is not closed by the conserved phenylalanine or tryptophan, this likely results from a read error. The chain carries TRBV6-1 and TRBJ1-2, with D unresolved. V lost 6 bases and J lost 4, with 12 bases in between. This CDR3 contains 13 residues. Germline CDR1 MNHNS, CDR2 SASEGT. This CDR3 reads CASSSREFYGYTL. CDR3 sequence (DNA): TGTGCCAGCAGCTCGAGGGAGTTCTATGGCTACACCCTC.

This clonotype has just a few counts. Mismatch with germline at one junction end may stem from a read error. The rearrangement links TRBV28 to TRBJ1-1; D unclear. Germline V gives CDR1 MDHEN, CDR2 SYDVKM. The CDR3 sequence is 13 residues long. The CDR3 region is CASSPRGGTGAFF. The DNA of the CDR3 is TGTGCCAGCAGTCCACGGGGAGGCACTGGAGCTTTCTTT.

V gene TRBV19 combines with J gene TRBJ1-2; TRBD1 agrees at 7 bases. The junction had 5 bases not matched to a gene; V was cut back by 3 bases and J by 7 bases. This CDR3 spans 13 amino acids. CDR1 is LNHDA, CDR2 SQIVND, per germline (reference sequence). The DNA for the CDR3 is TGTGCCAGTAGTATGCGACAGGGAAGTGGCTACACCTTC. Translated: CASSMRQGSGYTF.

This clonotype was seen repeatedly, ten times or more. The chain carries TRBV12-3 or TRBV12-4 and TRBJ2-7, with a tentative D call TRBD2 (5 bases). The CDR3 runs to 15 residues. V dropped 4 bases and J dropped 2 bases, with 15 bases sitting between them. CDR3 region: CASSSRRATPYEQYF. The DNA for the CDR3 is TGTGCCAGCAGTTCCCGGCGGGCCACGCCCTACGAGCAGTACTTC.

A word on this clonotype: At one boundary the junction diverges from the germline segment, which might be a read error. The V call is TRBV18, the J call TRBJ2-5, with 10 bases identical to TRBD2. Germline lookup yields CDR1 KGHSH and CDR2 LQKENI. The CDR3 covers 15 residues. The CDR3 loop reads CASSRLAGDPETQYF. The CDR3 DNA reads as TGTGCCAGCTCTCGGCTAGCGGGAGACCCAGAGACCCAGTATTTC.

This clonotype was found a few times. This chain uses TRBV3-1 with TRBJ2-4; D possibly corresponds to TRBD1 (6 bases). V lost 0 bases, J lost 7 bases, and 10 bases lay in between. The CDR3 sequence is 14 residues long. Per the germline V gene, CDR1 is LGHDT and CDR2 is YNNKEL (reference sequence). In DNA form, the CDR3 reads TGTGCCAGCAGCCAAGATACAGGGTTCAACATTCAGTACTTC. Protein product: CASSQDTGFNIQYF.

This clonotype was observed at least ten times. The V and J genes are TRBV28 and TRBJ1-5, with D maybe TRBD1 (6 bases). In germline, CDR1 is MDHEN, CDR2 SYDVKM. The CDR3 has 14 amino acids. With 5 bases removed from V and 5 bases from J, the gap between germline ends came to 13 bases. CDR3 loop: CASSRQDSHQPQHF. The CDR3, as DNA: TGTGCCAGCAGTCGCCAGGACAGTCATCAGCCCCAGCATTTT.

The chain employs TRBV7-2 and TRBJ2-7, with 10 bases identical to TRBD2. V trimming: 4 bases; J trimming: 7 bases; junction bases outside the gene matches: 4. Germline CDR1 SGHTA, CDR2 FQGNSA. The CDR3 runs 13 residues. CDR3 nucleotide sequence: TGTGCCAGCAGCTCGGGACTAGCGTGGGAGCAGTACTTC. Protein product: CASSSGLAWEQYF.

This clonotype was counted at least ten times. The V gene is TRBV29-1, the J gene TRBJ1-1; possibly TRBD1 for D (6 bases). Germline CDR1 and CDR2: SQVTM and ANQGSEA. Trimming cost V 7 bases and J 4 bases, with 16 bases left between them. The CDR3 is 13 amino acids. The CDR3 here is CSGGQHQGTEAFF. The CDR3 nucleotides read TGCAGCGGAGGACAGCACCAAGGCACTGAAGCTTTCTTT.

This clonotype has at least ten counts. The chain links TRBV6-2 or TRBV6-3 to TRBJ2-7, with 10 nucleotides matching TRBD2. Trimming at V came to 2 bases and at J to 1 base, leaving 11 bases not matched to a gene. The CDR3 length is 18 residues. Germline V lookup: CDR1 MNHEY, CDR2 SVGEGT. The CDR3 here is CASSYALAGVVGSYEQYF. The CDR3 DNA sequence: TGTGCCAGCAGTTACGCGCTAGCGGGAGTAGTAGGGTCCTACGAGCAGTACTTC.